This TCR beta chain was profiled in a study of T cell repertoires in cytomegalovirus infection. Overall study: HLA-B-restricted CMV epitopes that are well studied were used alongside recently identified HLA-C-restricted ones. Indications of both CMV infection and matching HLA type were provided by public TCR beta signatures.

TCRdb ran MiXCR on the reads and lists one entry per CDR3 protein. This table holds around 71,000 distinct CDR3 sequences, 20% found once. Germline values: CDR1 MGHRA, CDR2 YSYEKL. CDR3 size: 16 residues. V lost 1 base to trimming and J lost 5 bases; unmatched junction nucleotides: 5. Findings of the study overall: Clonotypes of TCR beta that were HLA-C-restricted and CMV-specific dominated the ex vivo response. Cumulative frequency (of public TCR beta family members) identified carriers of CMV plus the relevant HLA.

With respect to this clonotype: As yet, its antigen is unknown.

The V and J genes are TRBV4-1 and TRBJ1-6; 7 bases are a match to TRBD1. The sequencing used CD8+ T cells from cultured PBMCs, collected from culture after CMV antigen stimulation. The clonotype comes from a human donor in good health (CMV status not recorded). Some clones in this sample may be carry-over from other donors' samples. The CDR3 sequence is CASSQVRDSNNSPLHF. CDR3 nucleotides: TGCGCCAGCAGCCAAGTCCGGGACAGCAATAATTCACCCCTCCACTTT.